The rows below give T cell receptor beta chains drawn from one sample of a study of blood T cell repertoires in COVID-19. Libraries were prepared by immunoSEQ multiplex PCR; TCRdb keeps only in-frame clonotypes and omits some of them. Here the sample spans about 250,000 clones, 86% being singletons. The sample was peripheral blood. Receptor source: a woman older than 75 with COVID-19, enrolled during active disease. CDR3s include the opening cysteine and the closing phenylalanine or tryptophan. D genes are given only for firm matches. Clone size is stated in some rows and not others, as once, few, many or a class when expanded.

j_gene | v_gene | abundance | d_gene | len | CDR3nt | CDR3aa
TRBJ1-1 | TRBV6-5 | . | . | 11 | TGTGCCTCAAAGGAGGGCACTGAAGCTTTCTTT | CASKEGTEAFF
TRBJ1-5 | TRBV3-1/TRBV3-2 | . | . | 13 | TGTGCCAGCAGCCAAGTGAGTGGTCAGCCCCAGCATTTT | CASSQVSGQPQHF
TRBJ1-5 | TRBV4-3 | . | . | 14 | TGCGCCAGCAGCCAAGAACCAGGGCCTCAGCCCCAGCATTTT | CASSQEPGPQPQHF
TRBJ1-1 | TRBV28 | . | . | 12 | TGTGCCACCCTAAGGGGCCTCACTGAAGCTTTCTTT | CATLRGLTEAFF
TRBJ1-3 | TRBV28 | few | . | 13 | TGTGCCAGCAGCCAGGGTACTGGAAACACCATATATTTT | CASSQGTGNTIYF
TRBJ2-1 | TRBV5-4 | . | TRBD1 | 15 | TGTGCCAGCAGCGCTACAGGGGGCTCCTACAATGAGCAGTTCTTC | CASSATGGSYNEQFF
TRBJ1-1 | TRBV6-4 | . | . | 13 | TGTGCCAGCAGTGCCGCAGGGGACACTGAAGCTTTCTTT | CASSAAGDTEAFF
TRBJ2-1 | TRBV21-1 | . | . | 19 | TGTGCCAGCAGCAAAGGAAAGTTTGCCGGGACAGGGTGCCCGGATGAGCAGTTCTTC | CASSKGKFAGTGCPDEQFF
TRBJ1-3 | TRBV4-1 | . | . | 17 | TGCGCCAGCAGCCTACGGGACAAGCTCGTGTCTGGAAACACCATATATTTT | CASSLRDKLVSGNTIYF
TRBJ2-1 | TRBV4-1 | . | TRBD2 | 14 | TGCGCCAGCAGCGGGCTAGCGGGGGGAGCTGAGCAGTTCTTC | CASSGLAGGAEQFF
TRBJ1-1 | TRBV2 | . | TRBD1 | 15 | TGTGCCAGCACTCGGGACAGGGCATCGAACACTGAAGCTTTCTTT | CASTRDRASNTEAFF
TRBJ1-1 | TRBV4-1 | . | . | 15 | TGCGCCAGCAGCCAAGGCGGGACTATGAACACTGAAGCTTTCTTT | CASSQGGTMNTEAFF
TRBJ1-1 | TRBV19 | . | TRBD1 | 15 | TGTGCCAGTCTCCCGGACAGGGGACGAAACACTGAAGCTTTCTTT | CASLPDRGRNTEAFF
TRBJ1-4 | TRBV7-2 | . | TRBD1 | 15 | TGTGCCAGCAGCCCCCCCGGACAGGGAAATGAAAAACTGTTTTTT | CASSPPGQGNEKLFF
TRBJ2-7 | TRBV5-6 | . | TRBD1 | 16 | TGTGCCAGCAGCTTCCGTCCCGGGACAGGGCCCTACGAGCAGTACTTC | CASSFRPGTGPYEQYF
TRBJ1-3 | TRBV18 | . | . | 16 | TGTGCCAGCTCACCTACTTTACCAGGCTCTGGAAACACCATATATTTT | CASSPTLPGSGNTIYF
TRBJ1-2 | TRBV3-1/TRBV3-2 | . | . | 16 | TGTGCCAGCAGCCCAGCTTTTAGGGCCGGAGGTTATGGCTACACCTTC | CASSPAFRAGGYGYTF
TRBJ1-1 | TRBV19 | few | . | 12 | TGTGCCAGTCAGACAGTGAACACTGAAGCTTTCTTT | CASQTVNTEAFF
TRBJ2-5 | TRBV7-2 | . | TRBD2 | 14 | TGTGCCAGCAGCCCGCGGGGGGCACAGGAGACCCAGTACTTC | CASSPRGAQETQYF
TRBJ2-5 | TRBV28 | . | TRBD1 | 14 | TGTGCCAGCAGTGGGACAGGGTTTTTGGAGACCCAGTACTTC | CASSGTGFLETQYF